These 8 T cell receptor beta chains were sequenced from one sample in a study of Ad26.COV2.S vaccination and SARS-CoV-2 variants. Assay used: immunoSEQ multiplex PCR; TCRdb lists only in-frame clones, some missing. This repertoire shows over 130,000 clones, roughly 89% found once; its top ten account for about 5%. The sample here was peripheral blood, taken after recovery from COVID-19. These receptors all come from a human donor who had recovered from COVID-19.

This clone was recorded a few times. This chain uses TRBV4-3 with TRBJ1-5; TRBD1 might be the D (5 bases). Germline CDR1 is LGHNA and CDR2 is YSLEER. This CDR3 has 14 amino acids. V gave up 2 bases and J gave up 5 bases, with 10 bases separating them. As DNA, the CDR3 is TGCGCCAGCAGCCAAACTCGGGGCGATCAGCCCCAGCATTTT. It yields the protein CASSQTRGDQPQHF.

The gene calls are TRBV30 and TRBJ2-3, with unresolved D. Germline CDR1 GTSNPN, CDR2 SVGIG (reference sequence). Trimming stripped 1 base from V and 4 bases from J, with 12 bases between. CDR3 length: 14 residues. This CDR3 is CAWSASTVADTQYF. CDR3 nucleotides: TGTGCCTGGAGTGCCAGCACGGTTGCAGATACGCAGTATTTT.

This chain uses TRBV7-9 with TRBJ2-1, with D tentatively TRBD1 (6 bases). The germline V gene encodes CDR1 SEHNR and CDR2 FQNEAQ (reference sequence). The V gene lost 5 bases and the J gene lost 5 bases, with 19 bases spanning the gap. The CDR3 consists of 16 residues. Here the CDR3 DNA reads TGTGCCAGCAGCCCCGACTCGGCAGGGGCCAACAATGAGCAGTTCTTC. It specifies CASSPDSAGANNEQFF.

DNA for the CDR3: TGTGCCAGCAGCCGCCAAGTACTAGCGAGTGTGGACGAGCAGTACTTC. Protein product: CASSRQVLASVDEQYF. V is TRBV5-6 and J is TRBJ2-7; 7 bases are a match to TRBD2. With 4 bases clipped from V and 5 bases from J, the junction kept 15 bases outside the gene matches. The CDR3 is made up of 16 amino acids. Germline V gene lookup returns CDR1 SGHDT and CDR2 YYEEEE.

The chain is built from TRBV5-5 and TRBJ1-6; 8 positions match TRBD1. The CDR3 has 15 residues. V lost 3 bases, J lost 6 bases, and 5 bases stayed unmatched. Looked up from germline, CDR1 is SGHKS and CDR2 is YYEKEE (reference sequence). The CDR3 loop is CASSWTGSGNSPLHF. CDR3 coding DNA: TGTGCCAGCAGCTGGACAGGGTCGGGTAATTCACCCCTCCACTTT.

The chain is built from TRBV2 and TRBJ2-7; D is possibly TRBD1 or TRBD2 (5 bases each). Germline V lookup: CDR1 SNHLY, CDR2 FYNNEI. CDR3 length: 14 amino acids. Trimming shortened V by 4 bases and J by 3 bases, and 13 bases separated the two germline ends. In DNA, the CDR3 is TGTGCCAGCAGTGGGGACCAACGAGGCTACGAGCAGTACTTC. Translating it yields CASSGDQRGYEQYF.

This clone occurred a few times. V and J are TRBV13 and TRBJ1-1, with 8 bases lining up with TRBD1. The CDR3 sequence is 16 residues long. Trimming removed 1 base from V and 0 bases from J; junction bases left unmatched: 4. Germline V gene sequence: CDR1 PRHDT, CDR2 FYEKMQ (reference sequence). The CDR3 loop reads CASSLETGAMNTEAFF. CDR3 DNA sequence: TGTGCCAGCAGCTTAGAGACAGGGGCTATGAACACTGAAGCTTTCTTT.

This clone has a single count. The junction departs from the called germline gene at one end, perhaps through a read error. DNA of the CDR3: TGCGCCGGCAGCTTGCAGAGGGAAGAGACCCAGTACTTC. It encodes CAGSLQREETQYF. The V gene is TRBV5-1, the J gene TRBJ2-5; D is possibly TRBD2 (5 bases). Looked up from germline, CDR1 is SGHRS and CDR2 is YFSETQ. The length of the CDR3 is 13 residues.